The source of this T cell receptor beta chain is a study of shared clonotypes between healthy human individuals. Overall study: Donors had three CD4 naive, three CD4 memory, two CD8 naive and one CD8 memory plate apiece.

The repertoire was sequenced with immunoSEQ multiplex PCR; TCRdb's copy has only in-frame clones and lacks some. The sample records approximately 980,000 clones, around 80% being singletons. This clone was seen a handful of times. The CDR3 has 13 amino acids. CDR1 and CDR2 from the germline V gene are SGHTA and FQGNSA. V lost 4 bases and J lost 5, with 10 bases in between. The clonotype was recovered from a man aged 18 to 29 in good health. The sample taken for sequencing was memory CD4+ T cells sorted from blood. Subset noted: CD45RA-negative fraction. The chain combines TRBV7-2 with TRBJ2-3, with D unclear. The CDR3 DNA is TGTGCCAGCAGCTCCGGAGAAGGAGATACGCAGTATTTT. Amino acids: CASSSGEGDTQYF.